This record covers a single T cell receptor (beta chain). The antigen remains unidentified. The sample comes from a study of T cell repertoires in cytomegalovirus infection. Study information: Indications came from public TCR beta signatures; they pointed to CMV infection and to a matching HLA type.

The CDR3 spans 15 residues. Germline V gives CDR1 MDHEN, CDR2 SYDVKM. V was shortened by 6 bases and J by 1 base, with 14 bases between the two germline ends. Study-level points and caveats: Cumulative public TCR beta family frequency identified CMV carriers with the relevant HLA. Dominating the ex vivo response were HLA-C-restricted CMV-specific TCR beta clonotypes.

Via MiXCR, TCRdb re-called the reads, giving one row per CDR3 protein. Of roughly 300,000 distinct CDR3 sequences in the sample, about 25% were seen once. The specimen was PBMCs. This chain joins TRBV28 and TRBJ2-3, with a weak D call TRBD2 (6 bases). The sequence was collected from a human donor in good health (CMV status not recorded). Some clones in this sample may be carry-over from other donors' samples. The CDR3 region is CASSPRWEGTDTQYF. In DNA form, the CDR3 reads TGTGCCAGCAGCCCCCGGTGGGAGGGCACAGATACGCAGTATTTT.